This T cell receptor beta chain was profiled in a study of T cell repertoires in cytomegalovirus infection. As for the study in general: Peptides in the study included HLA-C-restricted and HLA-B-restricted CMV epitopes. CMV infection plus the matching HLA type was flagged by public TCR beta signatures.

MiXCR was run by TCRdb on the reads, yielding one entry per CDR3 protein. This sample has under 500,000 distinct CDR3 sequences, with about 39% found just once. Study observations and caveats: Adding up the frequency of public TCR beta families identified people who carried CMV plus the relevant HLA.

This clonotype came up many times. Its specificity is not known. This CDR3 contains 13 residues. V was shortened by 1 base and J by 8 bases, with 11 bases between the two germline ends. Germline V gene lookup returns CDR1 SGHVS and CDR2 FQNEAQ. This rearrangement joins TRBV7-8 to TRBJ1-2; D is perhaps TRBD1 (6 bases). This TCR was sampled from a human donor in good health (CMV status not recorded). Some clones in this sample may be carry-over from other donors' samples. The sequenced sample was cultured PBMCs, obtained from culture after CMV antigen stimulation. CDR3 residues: CASSLDRVGGYTF. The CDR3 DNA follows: TGTGCCAGCAGCTTAGACAGGGTCGGGGGCTACACCTTC.